This T cell receptor beta chain was retrieved from a study of blood T cell repertoires in COVID-19. Study summary: Samples taken during acute and convalescent COVID-19 were collected in the United States, Italy and Spain. The cDNA or gDNA used as material had been derived from T cells, B-cell-depleted T cells, or PBMCs.

Original processing methods: The assay estimated nucleated cells by amplifying reference gene primers. Libraries were prepared by immunoSEQ multiplex PCR; TCRdb keeps only in-frame clonotypes and omits some of them. The V and J calls and the clone size are those of that table, but D and trimming were determined from the DNA. Of 400,000 or so clones in the sample, roughly 90% were seen once. Seattle-derived patients entered the study during active infection and were followed longitudinally. This clone was seen only a few times. Germline V gene sequence: CDR1 GTSNPN, CDR2 SVGIG (reference sequence). V gave up 3 bases and J gave up 6 bases, with 19 bases separating them. The CDR3 is 15 residues long.

The chain uses TRBV30 and TRBJ2-3, with a weak D call TRBD2 (6 bases). The receptor's source is a man aged 18 to 30 with COVID-19, enrolled during active disease. Sequencing was performed on peripheral blood. The CDR3 DNA sequence: TGTGCCTGGAGGTTGGAGGGGACGGATAGTGATACGCAGTATTTT. It is translated as CAWRLEGTDSDTQYF.